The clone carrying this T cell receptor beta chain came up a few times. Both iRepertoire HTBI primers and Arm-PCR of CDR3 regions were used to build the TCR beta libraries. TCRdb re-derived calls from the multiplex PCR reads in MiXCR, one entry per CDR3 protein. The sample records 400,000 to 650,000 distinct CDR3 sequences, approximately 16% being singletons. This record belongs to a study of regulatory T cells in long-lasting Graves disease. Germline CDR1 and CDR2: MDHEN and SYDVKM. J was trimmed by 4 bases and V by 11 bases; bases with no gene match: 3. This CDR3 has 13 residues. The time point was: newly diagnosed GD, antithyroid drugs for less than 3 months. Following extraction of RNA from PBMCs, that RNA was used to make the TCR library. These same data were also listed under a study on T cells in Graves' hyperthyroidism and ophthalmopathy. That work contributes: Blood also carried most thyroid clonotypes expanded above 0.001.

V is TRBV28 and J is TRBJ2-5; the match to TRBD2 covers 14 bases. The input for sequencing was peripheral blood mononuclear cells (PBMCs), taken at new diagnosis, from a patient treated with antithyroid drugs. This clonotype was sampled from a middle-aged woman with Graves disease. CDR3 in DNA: TGTGCCGGGACTAGCGGGGGAGCAGAGACCCAGTACTTC. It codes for CAGTSGGAETQYF.